The rows below give T cell receptor beta chains drawn from one sample of a study of blood T cell repertoires in COVID-19. Measured with immunoSEQ multiplex PCR; TCRdb has only the in-frame clones, and not every one. This sample yields over 150,000 clones, of which around 82% are seen a single time; around 11% belongs to the top ten. Sequenced material: PBMCs or T cells enriched from blood (not recorded which). These receptors all come from a man aged 40-49 years who had recovered from COVID-19. Both conserved end residues are part of each CDR3. Fields, in order: J gene, V gene, clone size, D gene, CDR3 DNA, CDR3 protein. The D gene is left open where the match is weak. Clone size is shown for a subset of rows, as once, few, many or a class of expanded clone.

J gene: TRBJ1-2
V gene: TRBV2
clone size: -
D gene: TRBD1
CDR3 DNA: TGTGCCAGCACTTCGGGACAGGGGATGATTAGTGGCTACACCTTC
CDR3 protein: CASTSGQGMISGYTF

J gene: TRBJ2-3
V gene: TRBV5-1
clone size: -
D gene: -
CDR3 DNA: TGCGCCAGCAGTCCCGGTGGAGGAAGGACAGATACGCAGTATTTT
CDR3 protein: CASSPGGGRTDTQYF

J gene: TRBJ1-2
V gene: TRBV5-1
clone size: -
D gene: TRBD1
CDR3 DNA: TGCGCCAGCAGCTTGGGGGGGACAGTTGAAAATGGCTACACCTTC
CDR3 protein: CASSLGGTVENGYTF

J gene: TRBJ2-1
V gene: TRBV7-6
clone size: -
D gene: TRBD2
CDR3 DNA: TGTGCCAGCAGCTTAGAAATAGCGGGACCCCTAGGCGGCGAGCAGTTCTTC
CDR3 protein: CASSLEIAGPLGGEQFF

J gene: TRBJ2-3
V gene: TRBV19
clone size: many
D gene: -
CDR3 DNA: TGTGCCAGTAGCCCCGGACAGACTAGCACAGATACGCAGTATTTT
CDR3 protein: CASSPGQTSTDTQYF

J gene: TRBJ2-3
V gene: TRBV12-3/TRBV12-4
clone size: few
D gene: -
CDR3 DNA: TGTGCCAGCAGCCGACTAGCAGATACGCAGTATTTT
CDR3 protein: CASSRLADTQYF

J gene: TRBJ1-3
V gene: TRBV15
clone size: -
D gene: -
CDR3 DNA: TGTGCCACCAGCTCCCGGGACAACCTTGGAAACACCATATATTTT
CDR3 protein: CATSSRDNLGNTIYF

J gene: TRBJ2-3
V gene: TRBV9
clone size: -
D gene: TRBD2
CDR3 DNA: TGTGCCAGCAGCGTAGGTGGGACTAGCAAATCAGATACGCAGTATTTT
CDR3 protein: CASSVGGTSKSDTQYF

J gene: TRBJ2-7
V gene: TRBV28
clone size: once
D gene: TRBD1
CDR3 DNA: TGTGCCAGCAGGACCGCCGGGACAGGGAATCCCTACGAGCAGTACTTC
CDR3 protein: CASRTAGTGNPYEQYF

J gene: TRBJ1-5
V gene: TRBV5-6
clone size: -
D gene: TRBD1
CDR3 DNA: TGTGCCAGCAGTTTAAACCGACAGGGGAATCAGCCCCAGCATTTT
CDR3 protein: CASSLNRQGNQPQHF